This T cell receptor (beta chain) was captured in a study of cytotoxic CD8 clonotypes in ibrutinib-treated CLL. Sequencing was performed with immunoSEQ multiplex PCR; in TCRdb, only in-frame clones are kept and a portion is missing. The sample yields about 15,000 clones, roughly 69% seen once. This CDR3 has 13 residues. Germline loops: CDR1 SGHKS, CDR2 YYEKEE (reference sequence). Trimming cost V 4 bases and J 7 bases, with 12 bases left between them. The study, taken as a whole, reports: Increased clonality at ibrutinib response gave way to a return toward baseline at progression. Clonality correlated strongly with circulating CD8+ T cells and exceeded age-matched healthy donors at baseline. Sampling times, which were not matched between the groups, differed between sustained-remission patients and progressing patients.

Notes on this clone: The antigen remains undetermined.

TCR beta libraries used around 1.8 micrograms of DNA from cryopreserved PBMCs. The TCR comes from a human donor with chronic lymphocytic leukemia. The specimen comprised PBMCs, sampled before ibrutinib treatment. J is TRBJ1-5 and V is TRBV5-5; D perhaps matches TRBD1 (6 bases). Here the CDR3 DNA reads TGTGCCAGCAGCGAACAGGGTAGGCAGCCCCAGCATTTT. Protein sequence: CASSEQGRQPQHF.